This T cell receptor (beta chain) was retrieved from a study of CD8 T cells in Susac syndrome. This clonotype was observed once. TCR beta was sequenced from blood CD8+ and CD4+ T cells. Treatment-naive patients with stable or active relapsing-remitting disease served as multiple sclerosis controls. The V end lost 4 bases, the J end lost 2 bases, and 10 bases lay between the germline ends. The CDR3 sequence is 13 residues long. Germline-derived CDR1 and CDR2 are SGHDT and YYEEEE. Random hexamers were used to reverse transcribe an amount of roughly 0.45 to 1 ug RNA. Amplification of the TCR beta CDR3 was carried out by immunoSEQ multiplex PCR, which spanned a total of 54 Vbeta and 13 Jbeta segments. MiXCR, applied by TCRdb to the immunoSEQ multiplex PCR reads, yields one record per CDR3 protein. The table lists tens of thousands of distinct CDR3 sequences, roughly 93% of them singletons, with roughly 0.5% in the top ten.

This sequence was found in a human donor with multiple sclerosis. This chain joins TRBV5-6 and TRBJ2-7, with unresolved D. The sample taken for sequencing was CD8+ T cells from PBMCs. In DNA, the CDR3 is TGTGCCAGCAGCCCCCTGGAGACCTACGAGCAGTACTTC. The encoded protein is CASSPLETYEQYF.